The rows below give T cell receptor beta chains drawn from one sample of a study of T cell responses to AZD1222 COVID-19 vaccine. Clones were read by immunoSEQ multiplex PCR, and TCRdb kept only the in-frame ones, dropping some. Here the sample spans about 270,000 clones, around 93% being singletons. The input for sequencing was peripheral blood, taken 28 days after the second AZD1222 dose. These receptors were obtained from an adult who received the AZD1222 COVID-19 vaccine. The CDR3 runs from the conserved cysteine through the conserved F or W. D genes are given only for firm matches. A clone size is listed for some rows: how often the clone was seen (once, few, many), or a class if it is expanded.

TRBJ2-7 | . | TRBV5-1 | . | CASTHFTDSYEQYF | TGCGCCAGCACCCATTTTACGGACAGCTACGAGCAGTACTTC
TRBJ2-2 | . | TRBV3-1/TRBV3-2 | . | CASSHSDTGELFF | TGTGCCAGCAGCCACTCCGACACCGGGGAGCTGTTTTTT
TRBJ1-1 | TRBD1 | TRBV28 | . | CASSPWTGGTEAFF | TGTGCCAGCAGCCCTTGGACAGGGGGCACTGAAGCTTTCTTT
TRBJ2-7 | . | TRBV11-1 | . | CASSSRDDFYEQYF | TGTGCCAGCAGCTCCCGGGACGACTTCTACGAGCAGTACTTC
TRBJ2-2 | . | TRBV21-1 | . | CASTVSGGVYTGELFF | TGTGCCAGCACCGTCTCTGGGGGAGTCTACACCGGGGAGCTGTTTTTT
TRBJ1-2 | . | TRBV2 | . | CASSERQDYYGYTF | TGTGCCAGCAGTGAACGGCAGGATTACTATGGCTACACCTTC
TRBJ2-3 | . | TRBV28 | . | CASRTGQLITDTQYF | TGTGCCAGCAGAACTGGACAGTTGATCACAGATACGCAGTATTTT
TRBJ2-2 | . | TRBV5-1 | . | CASSLARGATGELFF | TGCGCCAGCAGCTTGGCCAGGGGAGCCACCGGGGAGCTGTTTTTT
TRBJ2-1 | TRBD2 | TRBV7-3 | . | CASSPTSGRNNEQFF | TGTGCCAGCAGTCCGACTAGCGGGAGGAACAATGAGCAGTTCTTC
TRBJ2-2 | . | TRBV28 | . | CASRPLTHTGELFF | TGTGCCAGCAGACCCTTGACCCACACCGGGGAGCTGTTTTTT
TRBJ2-7 | . | TRBV7-4 | . | CASSLRRLRSYEQYF | TGTGCCAGCAGCTTACGAAGGTTACGCTCCTACGAGCAGTACTTC
TRBJ1-3 | . | TRBV5-1 | . | CASSLGGSGNTIYF | TGCGCCAGCAGCTTGGGGGGTTCCGGAAACACCATATATTTT
TRBJ1-1 | . | TRBV7-2 | . | CASRRGGPNTEAFF | TGTGCCAGCAGGCGCGGGGGCCCGAACACTGAAGCTTTCTTT
TRBJ1-2 | . | TRBV25-1 | . | CASKGYDYGYTF | TGTGCCAGCAAGGGTTATGACTATGGCTACACCTTC
TRBJ1-2 | . | TRBV15 | few | CATSSLGATGEVYGYTF | TGTGCCACCAGCAGTTTGGGGGCCACGGGAGAGGTCTATGGCTACACCTTC
TRBJ2-7 | . | TRBV7-3 | . | CASSLDGAQKYF | TGTGCCAGCAGCTTAGATGGGGCGCAGAAGTACTTC
TRBJ2-3 | . | TRBV13 | once | CASSTGLGPDTQYF | TGTGCCAGCAGCACAGGGTTGGGGCCAGATACGCAGTATTTT
TRBJ1-3 | . | TRBV7-9 | . | CASTRQDSGNTIYF | TGTGCCAGCACCCGACAGGACTCTGGAAACACCATATATTTT
TRBJ2-7 | . | TRBV29-1 | . | CSVRPGGGSYEQYF | TGCAGCGTCCGGCCAGGGGGAGGCTCCTACGAGCAGTACTTC
TRBJ1-2 | . | TRBV19 | . | CASSIDLRSGYTF | TGTGCCAGTAGTATAGACCTAAGATCGGGCTACACCTTC
TRBJ1-4 | TRBD1 | TRBV6-5 | . | CASRLGQGYGKLFF | TGTGCCAGCAGGCTCGGACAGGGGTATGGAAAACTGTTTTTT
TRBJ2-7 | . | TRBV18 | . | CASSPPGRDYEQYF | TGTGCCAGCTCACCCCCCGGACGGGACTACGAGCAGTACTTC
TRBJ1-1 | . | TRBV7-9 | . | CASSVRGSGGYTEAFF | TGTGCCAGCAGCGTAAGAGGATCGGGGGGTTACACTGAAGCTTTCTTT
TRBJ1-5 | TRBD1 | TRBV3-1/TRBV3-2 | . | CASSPGTANQPQHF | TGTGCCAGCAGCCCAGGGACAGCCAATCAGCCCCAGCATTTT
TRBJ2-2 | . | TRBV7-3 | . | CASSLAGLGTGELFF | TGTGCCAGCAGCTTGGCAGGGCTGGGGACCGGGGAGCTGTTTTTT
TRBJ1-4 | . | TRBV28 | . | CASKMGGTTNEKLFF | TGTGCCAGCAAAATGGGGGGTACAACTAATGAAAAACTGTTTTTT
TRBJ1-1 | . | TRBV6-5 | once | CASSYSGRWAEAFF | TGTGCCAGCAGTTACTCGGGACGCTGGGCTGAAGCTTTCTTT
TRBJ1-1 | . | TRBV4-2 | . | CASSQDRSANTEAFF | TGTGCCAGCAGCCAAGATCGATCCGCAAACACTGAAGCTTTCTTT
TRBJ1-2 | . | TRBV6-2/TRBV6-3 | . | CASSYSGIRGYGYTF | TGTGCCAGCAGTTATTCCGGGATCCGGGGCTATGGCTACACCTTC
TRBJ2-5 | . | TRBV29-1 | . | CSVGKGGVAETQYF | TGCAGCGTGGGAAAAGGTGGGGTGGCAGAGACCCAGTACTTC
TRBJ1-2 | . | TRBV11-2 | . | CASSPGANYGYTF | TGTGCCAGCAGCCCCGGCGCTAACTATGGCTACACCTTC
TRBJ1-6 | TRBD1 | TRBV2 | . | CASRDRRNSPLHF | TGTGCCAGCAGGGACAGGAGAAATTCACCCCTCCACTTT
TRBJ1-5 | . | TRBV5-6 | . | CASSFRLSEAPQHF | TGTGCCAGCAGCTTTCGGTTGAGCGAGGCGCCCCAGCATTTT
TRBJ1-6 | . | TRBV7-2 | . | CASSLGAGNSPLHF | TGTGCCAGCAGCTTGGGCGCGGGAAATTCACCCCTCCACTTT
TRBJ1-1 | . | TRBV29-1 | . | CSVVRGEVAEAFF | TGCAGCGTTGTTCGGGGGGAGGTCGCTGAAGCTTTCTTT
TRBJ1-1 | . | TRBV7-9 | . | CASSPLGGLNTEAFF | TGTGCCAGCAGCCCCCTCGGGGGCCTGAACACTGAAGCTTTCTTT
TRBJ2-3 | . | TRBV7-2 | . | CASSLPGRGPTDTQYF | TGTGCCAGCAGCCTCCCGGGGAGGGGGCCCACAGATACGCAGTATTTT
TRBJ1-1 | . | TRBV2 | . | CASSDLTNTEAFF | TGTGCCAGCAGTGATCTAACGAACACTGAAGCTTTCTTT